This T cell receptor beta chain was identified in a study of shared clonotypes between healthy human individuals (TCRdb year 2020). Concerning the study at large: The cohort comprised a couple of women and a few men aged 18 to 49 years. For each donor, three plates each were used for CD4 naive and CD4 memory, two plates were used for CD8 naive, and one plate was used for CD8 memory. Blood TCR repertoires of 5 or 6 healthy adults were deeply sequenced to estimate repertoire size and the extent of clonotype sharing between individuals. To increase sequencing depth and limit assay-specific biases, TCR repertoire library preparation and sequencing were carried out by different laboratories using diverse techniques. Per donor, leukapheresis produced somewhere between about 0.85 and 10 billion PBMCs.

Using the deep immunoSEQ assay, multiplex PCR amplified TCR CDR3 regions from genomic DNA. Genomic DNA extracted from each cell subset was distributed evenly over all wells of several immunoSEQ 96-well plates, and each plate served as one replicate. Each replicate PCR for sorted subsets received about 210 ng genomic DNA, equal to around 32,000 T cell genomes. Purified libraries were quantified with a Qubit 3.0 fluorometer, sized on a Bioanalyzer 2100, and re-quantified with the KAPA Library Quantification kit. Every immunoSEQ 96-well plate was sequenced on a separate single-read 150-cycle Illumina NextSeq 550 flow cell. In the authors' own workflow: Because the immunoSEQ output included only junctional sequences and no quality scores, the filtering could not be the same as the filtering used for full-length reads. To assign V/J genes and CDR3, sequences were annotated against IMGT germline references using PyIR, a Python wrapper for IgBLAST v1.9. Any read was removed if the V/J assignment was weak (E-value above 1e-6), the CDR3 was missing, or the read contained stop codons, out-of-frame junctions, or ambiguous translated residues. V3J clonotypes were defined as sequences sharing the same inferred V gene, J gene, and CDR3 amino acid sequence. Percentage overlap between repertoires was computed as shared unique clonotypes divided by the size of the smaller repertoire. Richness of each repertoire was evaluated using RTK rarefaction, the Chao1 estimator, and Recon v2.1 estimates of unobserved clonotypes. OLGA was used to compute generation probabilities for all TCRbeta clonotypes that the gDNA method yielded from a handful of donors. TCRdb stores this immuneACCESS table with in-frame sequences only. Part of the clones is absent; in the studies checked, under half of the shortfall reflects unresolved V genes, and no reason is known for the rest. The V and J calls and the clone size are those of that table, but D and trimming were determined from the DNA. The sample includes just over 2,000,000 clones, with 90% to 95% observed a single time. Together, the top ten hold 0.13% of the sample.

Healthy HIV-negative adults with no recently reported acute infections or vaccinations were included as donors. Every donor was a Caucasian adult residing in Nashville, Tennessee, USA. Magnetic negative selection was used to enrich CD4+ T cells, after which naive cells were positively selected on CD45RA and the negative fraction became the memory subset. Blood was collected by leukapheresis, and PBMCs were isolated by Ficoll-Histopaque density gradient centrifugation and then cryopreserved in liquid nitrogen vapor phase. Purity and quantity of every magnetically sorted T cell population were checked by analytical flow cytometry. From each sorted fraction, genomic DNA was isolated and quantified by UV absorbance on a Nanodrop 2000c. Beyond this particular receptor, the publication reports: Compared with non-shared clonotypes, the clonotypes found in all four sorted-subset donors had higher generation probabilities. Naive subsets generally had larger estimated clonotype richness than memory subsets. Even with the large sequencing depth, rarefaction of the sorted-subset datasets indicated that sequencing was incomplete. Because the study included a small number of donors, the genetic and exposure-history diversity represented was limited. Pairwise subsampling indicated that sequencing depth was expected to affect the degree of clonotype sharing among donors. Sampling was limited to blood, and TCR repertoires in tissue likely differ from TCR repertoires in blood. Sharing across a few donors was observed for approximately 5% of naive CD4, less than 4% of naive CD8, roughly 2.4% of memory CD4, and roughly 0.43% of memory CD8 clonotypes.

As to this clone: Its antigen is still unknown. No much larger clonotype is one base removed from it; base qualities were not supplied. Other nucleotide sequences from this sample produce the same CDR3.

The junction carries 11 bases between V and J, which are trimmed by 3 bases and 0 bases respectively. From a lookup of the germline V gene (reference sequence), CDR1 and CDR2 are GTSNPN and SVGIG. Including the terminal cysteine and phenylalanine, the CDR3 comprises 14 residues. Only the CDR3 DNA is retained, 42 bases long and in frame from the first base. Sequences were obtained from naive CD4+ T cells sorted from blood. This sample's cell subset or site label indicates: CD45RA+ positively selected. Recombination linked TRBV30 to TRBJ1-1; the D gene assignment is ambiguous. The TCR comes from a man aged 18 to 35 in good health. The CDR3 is CAWSLGRLNTEAFF. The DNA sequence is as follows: TGTGCCTGGAGCCTCGGCAGATTGAACACTGAAGCTTTCTTT.